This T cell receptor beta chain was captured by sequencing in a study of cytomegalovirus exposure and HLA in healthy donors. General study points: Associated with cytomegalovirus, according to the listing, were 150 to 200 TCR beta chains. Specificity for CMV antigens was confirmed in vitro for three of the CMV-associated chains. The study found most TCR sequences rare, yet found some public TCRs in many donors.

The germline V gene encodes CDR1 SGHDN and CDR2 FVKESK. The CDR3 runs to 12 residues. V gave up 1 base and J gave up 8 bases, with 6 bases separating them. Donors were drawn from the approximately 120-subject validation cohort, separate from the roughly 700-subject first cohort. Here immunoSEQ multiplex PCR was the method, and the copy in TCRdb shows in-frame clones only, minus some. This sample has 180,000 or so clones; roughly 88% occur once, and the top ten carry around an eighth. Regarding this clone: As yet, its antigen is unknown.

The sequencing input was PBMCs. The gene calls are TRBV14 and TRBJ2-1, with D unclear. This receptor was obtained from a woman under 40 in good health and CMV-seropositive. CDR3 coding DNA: TGTGCCAGCAGCCAAGTTGTCTATGAGCAGTTCTTC. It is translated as CASSQVVYEQFF.